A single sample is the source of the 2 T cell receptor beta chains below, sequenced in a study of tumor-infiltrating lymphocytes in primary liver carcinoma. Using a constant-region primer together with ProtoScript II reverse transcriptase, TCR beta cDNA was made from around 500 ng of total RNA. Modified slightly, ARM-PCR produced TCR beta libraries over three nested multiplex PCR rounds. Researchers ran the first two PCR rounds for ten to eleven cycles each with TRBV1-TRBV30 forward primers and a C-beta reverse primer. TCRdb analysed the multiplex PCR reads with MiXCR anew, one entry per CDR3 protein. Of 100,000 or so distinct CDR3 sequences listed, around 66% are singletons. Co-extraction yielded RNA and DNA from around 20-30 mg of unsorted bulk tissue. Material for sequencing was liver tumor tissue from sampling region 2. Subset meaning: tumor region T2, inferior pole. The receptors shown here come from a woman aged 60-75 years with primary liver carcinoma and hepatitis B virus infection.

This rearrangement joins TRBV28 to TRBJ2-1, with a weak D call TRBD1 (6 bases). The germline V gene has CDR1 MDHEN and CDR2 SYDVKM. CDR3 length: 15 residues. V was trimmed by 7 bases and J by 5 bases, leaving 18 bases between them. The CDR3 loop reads CASTPWDIVHNEQFF. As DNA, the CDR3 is TGTGCCAGCACCCCCTGGGACATCGTACACAATGAGCAGTTCTTC. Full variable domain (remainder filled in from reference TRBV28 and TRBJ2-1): DVKVTQSSRYLVKRTGEKVFLECVQDMDHENMFWYRQDPGLGLRLIYFSYDVKMKEKGDIPEGYSVSREKKERFSLILESASTNQTSMYLCASTPWDIVHNEQFFGPGTRLTVL.

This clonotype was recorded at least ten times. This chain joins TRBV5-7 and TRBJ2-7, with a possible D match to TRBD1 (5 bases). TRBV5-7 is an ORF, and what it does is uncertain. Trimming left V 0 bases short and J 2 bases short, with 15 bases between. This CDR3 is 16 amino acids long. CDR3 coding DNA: TGTGCCAGCAGCTTGGAAATAACAGGAAAGGCCTACGAGCAGTACTTC. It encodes CASSLEITGKAYEQYF.